The source of this TCR beta chain is a study of identical twins. TCRdb analysed the 5' RACE reads with MiXCR anew, one entry per CDR3 protein. Here the sample spans more than 250,000 distinct CDR3 sequences, about 8% being singletons. Every sampled donor was Caucasian and healthy. The germline gives CDR1 SEHNR, CDR2 FQNEAQ (reference sequence). V lost 5 bases, J lost 5 bases, and 24 bases lay in between. CDR3 length: 17 residues. This sample was shared with a second study, whose subject was yellow fever vaccine responses in identical twins.

The chain recombines TRBV7-9 with TRBJ1-1, with D perhaps TRBD1 (6 bases). Sequencing was carried out using memory (CD45RO+) T cells sorted from blood. The TCR was taken from a woman aged 18 to 35 in good health. CDR3 protein: CASSPEGRGRWGTEAFF. The CDR3 nucleotides are TGTGCCAGCAGCCCAGAGGGCAGGGGCCGATGGGGGACTGAAGCTTTCTTT.